The clone carrying this T cell receptor beta chain was seen just once. The record originates from a study of blood T cell repertoires in COVID-19. Study background: Donors in the United States, Italy and Spain gave samples during acute or convalescent COVID-19. PBMCs, B-cell-depleted T cells, or T cells provided the cDNA or gDNA that made up the material.

As processed by the authors: Amplification of reference gene primers was used by the study to estimate nucleated cell counts. Using immunoSEQ multiplex PCR, the repertoire was profiled, and TCRdb retains in-frame clones only, with some absent. D and trimming come from the DNA, and the V and J calls and clone size come from that table. The repertoire holds some 250,000 clones, roughly four fifths seen once, with around 2% in the top ten. V lost 3 bases, J lost 7 bases, and 12 bases lay in between. Germline-derived CDR1 and CDR2 are KGHSH and LQKENI. CDR3 length equals 14 residues. This TCR was recovered from a man aged 25-40 years who had recovered from COVID-19. The sample taken for sequencing was peripheral blood. The genes are TRBV18 and TRBJ1-4; no clear D gene. Here the CDR3 reads CASSPFEDGEKLFF. The CDR3 DNA follows: TGTGCCAGCTCACCCTTTGAGGATGGTGAAAAACTGTTTTTT.